The clone carrying this TCR beta chain has only a few counts. These data belong to a study of human T cells and chemical hapten exposure. In germline, CDR1 is SGHRS, CDR2 YFSETQ. Trimming shortened V by 0 bases and J by 3 bases, and 9 bases separated the two germline ends. The CDR3 has 14 residues. Time point in this sample: patch test 1, 2 weeks after DPC sensitization. The sample's treatment: therapeutic diphenylcyclopropenone sensitization with weekly scalp DPC. Using its own MiXCR run on the RACE reads, TCRdb lists one record per CDR3 protein. Of around 380,000 distinct CDR3 sequences detected, roughly 4.8% appear once; the ten largest clones hold about 2.2%.

The sample consisted of whole blood, taken in connection with sensitization to the hapten diphenylcyclopropenone (DPC). The clonotype comes from a woman in her forties or fifties with alopecia areata. Some clones in this sample may be carry-over from other donors' samples. The rearrangement links TRBV5-1 to TRBJ2-5; D possibly corresponds to TRBD1 (5 bases). CDR3 in DNA: TGCGCCAGCAGCTTGGCGGCAGGGAAAGAGACCCAGTACTTC. Its protein product is CASSLAAGKETQYF. Drawing the rest from reference TRBV5-1 and TRBJ2-5, the complete variable domain is KAGVTQTPRYLIKTRGQQVTLSCSPISGHRSVSWYQQTPGQGLQFLFEYFSETQRNKGNFPGRFSGRQFSNSRSEMNVSTLELGDSALYLCASSLAAGKETQYFGPGTRLLVL.